Listed below are T cell receptor beta chains from one sample, sequenced in a study of T-cell reconstitution after alpha-beta-depleted transplantation in children. MiXCR, run by TCRdb on the PCR reads, gives a single entry per CDR3 protein. The data contain about 210,000 distinct CDR3 sequences, more than 15% of them singletons. The specimen was PBMCs, mostly from graft donor cells, collected 360 days after TCRalphabeta/CD19-depleted stem cell transplant. The receptors were gathered from a male patient aged 2 to 10 who had a stem cell transplant for acute lymphoblastic leukemia, so the T cells may come from the graft donor. Both conserved end residues are part of each CDR3. D genes are given only for firm matches. Not all rows give a size; the values are once, few, many and, for expanded clones, a class.

-,TRBV18,TRBJ2-3,-,CASSPLGLTSPDTQYF,TGTGCCAGCTCACCACTAGGACTCACCAGCCCAGATACGCAGTATTTT
TRBD1,TRBV12-3/TRBV12-4,TRBJ2-4,-,CASSHPGQSPAKNIQYF,TGTGCCAGCAGTCATCCGGGACAGTCGCCAGCCAAAAACATTCAGTACTTC
TRBD1,TRBV20-1,TRBJ2-7,-,CSARSQGADEQYF,TGCAGTGCTAGGTCTCAGGGGGCAGATGAGCAGTACTTC
-,TRBV7-2,TRBJ2-5,-,CASSLWRETQYF,TGTGCCAGCAGCTTATGGCGGGAGACCCAGTACTTC
-,TRBV6-1,TRBJ1-2,-,CASSQLQGVKNYGYTF,TGTGCCAGCAGCCAACTTCAAGGGGTGAAGAACTATGGCTACACCTTC
TRBD2,TRBV27,TRBJ2-1,few,CASSFSSGGVSYNEQFF,TGTGCCAGCAGTTTTTCTAGCGGGGGGGTCTCCTACAATGAGCAGTTCTTC
TRBD1,TRBV7-2,TRBJ2-1,-,CASSFSVGQGAVNEQFF,TGTGCCAGCAGCTTCTCAGTCGGACAGGGGGCAGTCAATGAGCAGTTCTTC
TRBD2,TRBV20-1,TRBJ2-2,few,CSASSGGPRSGELFF,TGCAGTGCCAGTAGCGGGGGGCCTCGAAGCGGGGAGCTGTTTTTT
-,TRBV6-5,TRBJ1-4,-,CASSYYPGATNEKLFF,TGTGCCAGCAGTTACTATCCAGGGGCAACTAATGAAAAACTGTTTTTT
-,TRBV9,TRBJ1-2,-,CASSPQTDPYGYTF,TGTGCCAGCAGCCCCCAGACGGATCCTTATGGCTACACCTTC
TRBD2,TRBV7-8,TRBJ2-7,-,CASSSLAASYEQYF,TGTGCCAGCAGCTCCCTAGCGGCCTCCTACGAGCAGTACTTC
-,TRBV7-9,TRBJ1-4,-,CASSLATGTTREKLFF,TGTGCCAGCAGCTTAGCAACCGGGACAACCAGGGAAAAACTGTTTTTT
-,TRBV20-1,TRBJ1-5,few,CSARIPGPGRQPQHF,TGCAGTGCTAGAATCCCGGGGCCCGGGCGCCAGCCCCAGCATTTT
TRBD1,TRBV27,TRBJ2-7,-,CASSLSVFPGQGFEQYF,TGTGCCAGCAGTTTATCGGTTTTTCCGGGACAGGGGTTTGAGCAGTACTTC
-,TRBV25-1,TRBJ2-5,many,CASSEGGSVFQETQYF,TGTGCCAGCAGTGAAGGTGGGTCGGTCTTCCAAGAGACCCAGTACTTC
TRBD2,TRBV18,TRBJ2-1,once,CASSLLGLAGSSSTYNEQFF,TGTGCCAGCTCTCTCTTGGGACTAGCGGGGAGTTCCAGTACCTACAATGAGCAGTTCTTC
-,TRBV6-1,TRBJ2-7,-,CASSRDGSSYEQYF,TGTGCCAGCAGCCGGGACGGGAGCTCCTACGAGCAGTACTTC
-,TRBV28,TRBJ1-4,-,CASISRRTVREKLFF,TGTGCCAGCATCTCTCGGAGGACAGTCCGGGAAAAACTGTTTTTT
-,TRBV7-3,TRBJ2-1,-,CASSAPPGEQFF,TGTGCCAGCAGCGCACCCCCAGGTGAGCAGTTCTTC
-,TRBV30,TRBJ1-1,-,CAWSVQLVENTEAFF,TGTGCCTGGAGTGTACAATTGGTGGAGAACACTGAAGCTTTCTTT
-,TRBV18,TRBJ2-1,few,CASSPGVGLANYNEQFF,TGTGCCAGCTCACCCGGGGTGGGGCTAGCAAATTACAATGAGCAGTTCTTC
-,TRBV6-2/TRBV6-3,TRBJ2-1,-,CASSYSMAGTAYNEQFF,TGTGCCAGCAGTTACTCGATGGCGGGGACAGCATACAATGAGCAGTTCTTC
-,TRBV4-2,TRBJ2-7,few,CASSQNKEKTYEQYF,TGTGCCAGCAGCCAAAATAAGGAGAAGACCTACGAGCAGTACTTC